A selection of T cell receptor beta chains follows, all from one sample in a study of blood T cells in healthy people across ages. TCRdb called the 5' RACE reads again in MiXCR, with one record for every CDR3 protein. This table holds 790,000 or so distinct CDR3 sequences, around three fifths found once. The specimen was blood. Receptors were obtained from a man in his forties or fifties in good health. The CDR3 runs from the conserved cysteine through the conserved F or W. A D gene is named only where the DNA matches it firmly. Some rows mark clone size as missing; the rest say once, few, many or name a class of expanded clone.

j_call d_call cdr3_length v_call clone_size cdr3_aa cdr3_nt
TRBJ2-1 NA 13 TRBV7-8 NA CASSLEGEGEQFF TGTGCCAGCAGCTTAGAGGGGGAGGGTGAGCAGTTCTTC
TRBJ2-1 TRBD2 14 TRBV10-2 few CASSSGGTYNEQFF TGCGCCAGCAGTAGCGGGGGAACTTACAATGAGCAGTTCTTC
TRBJ2-6 NA 16 TRBV7-6 NA CASSGYRDSGANVLTF TGTGCCAGCAGCGGCTACAGGGACTCTGGGGCCAACGTCCTGACTTTC
TRBJ2-7 TRBD1 16 TRBV14 few CASSQGLAGGRYEQYF TGTGCCAGCAGCCAAGGGTTGGCAGGGGGCCGCTACGAGCAGTACTTC
TRBJ1-2 NA 14 TRBV30 many CAWSPPRLNYGYTF TGTGCCTGGAGTCCCCCACGGCTTAACTATGGCTACACCTTC
TRBJ2-5 NA 14 TRBV29-1 NA CSVEGVGVEETQYF TGCAGCGTTGAAGGAGTGGGGGTCGAAGAGACCCAGTACTTC
TRBJ2-5 TRBD2 14 TRBV12-3/TRBV12-4 few CASSSAGVQETQYF TGTGCCAGCAGCTCAGCGGGGGTGCAAGAGACCCAGTACTTC
TRBJ2-7 NA 17 TRBV21-1 NA CASSKAGQGSSYNEQYF TGTGCCAGCAGCAAAGCTGGACAGGGGAGCTCCTACAATGAGCAGTACTTC
TRBJ1-2 NA 14 TRBV12-3/TRBV12-4 NA CASGVVGAAYGYTF TGTGCCAGCGGGGTTGTCGGGGCGGCCTATGGCTACACCTTC
TRBJ2-1 NA 14 TRBV20-1 NA CSAYQVTSDNEQFF TGCAGTGCTTATCAGGTGACCTCCGATAATGAGCAGTTCTTC
TRBJ2-7 TRBD2 19 TRBV4-1 NA CASSQDLRAKAGGHYEQYF TGCGCCAGCAGCCAAGATCTTCGAGCAAAGGCGGGAGGACACTACGAGCAGTACTTC
TRBJ2-3 NA 13 TRBV20-1 NA CSATGIQGGASYF TGCAGCGCAACCGGCATTCAGGGGGGGGCCTCGTATTTT
TRBJ2-3 TRBD2 21 TRBV28 few CASSFGPPGTSGRASTDTQYF TGTGCCAGCAGTTTTGGCCCACCCGGGACTAGCGGGAGGGCTAGCACAGATACGCAGTATTTT
TRBJ2-3 NA 15 TRBV5-1 NA CASSFETGAGDTQYF TGCGCCAGCAGCTTCGAGACCGGGGCGGGAGATACGCAGTATTTT
TRBJ2-7 TRBD1 13 TRBV27 many CASRGDSSYEQYF TGTGCCAGCAGGGGGGACAGTTCCTACGAGCAGTACTTC
TRBJ2-6 NA 15 TRBV7-2 NA CASTTQGTGANVLTF TGTGCCAGCACCACCCAGGGGACTGGGGCCAACGTCCTGACTTTC
TRBJ1-1 TRBD1 13 TRBV6-5 few CASLNRGGTEAFF TGTGCCAGTCTCAACAGGGGAGGCACTGAAGCTTTCTTT
TRBJ1-4 NA 15 TRBV5-1 NA CASSLVFRTNEKLFF TGCGCCAGCAGCTTGGTGTTTAGAACTAATGAAAAACTGTTTTTT
TRBJ2-3 NA 16 TRBV20-1 NA CNARDLVRVHTDTQYF TGCAATGCTAGAGATCTAGTCAGGGTACACACAGATACGCAGTATTTT
TRBJ2-7 TRBD1 16 TRBV28 NA CASSTRDRGLSYEQYF TGTGCCAGCAGTACAAGGGACAGGGGGCTCTCCTACGAGCAGTACTTC
TRBJ1-2 NA 13 TRBV7-9 NA CASSPGRAGGYTF TGTGCCAGCAGCCCGGGGAGAGCTGGTGGCTACACCTTC
TRBJ2-5 NA 12 TRBV20-1 few CSASLGPETQYF TGCAGTGCTAGTCTGGGTCCAGAGACCCAGTACTTC
TRBJ2-1 NA 13 TRBV2 NA CASSDVRQGREFF TGTGCCAGCAGTGATGTTAGGCAGGGAAGGGAGTTCTTC
TRBJ1-2 TRBD1 14 TRBV20-1 NA CSASLQGVAYGYTF TGCAGTGCTTCCCTACAGGGGGTGGCCTATGGCTACACCTTC
TRBJ2-3 TRBD2 15 TRBV20-1 many CSASGTSGLTDTQYF TGCAGTGCCTCCGGGACTAGCGGGCTCACAGATACGCAGTATTTT
TRBJ2-5 TRBD2 14 TRBV20-1 NA CSAIGGGASETQYF TGCAGTGCTATAGGCGGGGGGGCCTCCGAGACCCAGTACTTC
TRBJ2-3 TRBD1 12 TRBV20-1 NA CSAPDRVDTQYF TGCAGTGCACCTGACAGGGTAGATACGCAGTATTTT
TRBJ2-6 NA 20 TRBV21-1 NA CASSKERVPRENSGANVLTF TGTGCCAGCAGCAAAGAAAGGGTCCCTCGGGAAAACTCTGGGGCCAACGTCCTGACTTTC
TRBJ2-7 NA 13 TRBV2 few CASSDLVGYEQYF TGTGCCAGCAGTGATCTAGTAGGCTACGAGCAGTACTTC
TRBJ1-1 TRBD1 16 TRBV5-1 NA CASSLGVRGSSTEAFF TGCGCCAGCAGCTTGGGAGTCAGGGGGTCGAGCACTGAAGCTTTCTTT
TRBJ2-7 NA 13 TRBV7-2 few CASSPERGDEQYF TGTGCCAGCAGCCCCGAACGAGGTGACGAGCAGTACTTC
TRBJ1-2 TRBD1 15 TRBV7-9 NA CASSSRDRGFYGYTF TGTGCCAGCAGCTCACGAGACAGGGGTTTCTATGGCTACACCTTC
TRBJ2-7 NA 10 TRBV2 NA CASTLDTQYF TGTGCCAGCACCCTAGATACCCAGTACTTC
TRBJ2-7 NA 15 TRBV18 NA CASSQRSSDSYEQYF TGTGCCAGCTCTCAACGTTCTAGCGACTCCTACGAGCAGTACTTC
TRBJ2-1 NA 12 TRBV10-3 few CAISPIANEQFF TGTGCCATCAGCCCCATAGCCAATGAGCAGTTCTTC
TRBJ2-1 TRBD2 15 TRBV7-7 NA CASSSTSGGLNEQFF TGTGCTAGCAGCTCGACTAGCGGGGGCCTCAATGAGCAGTTCTTC
TRBJ2-1 NA 15 TRBV6-5 NA CASTNAGFGQNEQFF TGTGCCAGCACCAACGCAGGGTTCGGACAAAATGAGCAGTTCTTC
TRBJ2-7 NA 15 TRBV6-5 NA CASRPFDNKFYEQYF TGTGCCAGCAGACCCTTCGACAACAAATTCTACGAGCAGTACTTC
TRBJ2-5 NA 15 TRBV28 NA CASRGTPGNRETQYF TGTGCCAGCAGAGGGACTCCCGGGAATAGAGAGACCCAGTACTTC
TRBJ1-6 TRBD1 14 TRBV29-1 NA CSVLTGGENSPLHF TGCAGCGTTCTAACAGGGGGAGAGAATTCACCCCTCCACTTT
TRBJ2-1 TRBD1 14 TRBV5-1 NA CASSWGTGDNEQFF TGCGCCAGCAGCTGGGGGACAGGGGACAATGAGCAGTTCTTC
TRBJ1-1 TRBD1 17 TRBV7-9 NA CASSGRQGLHSDTEAFF TGTGCCAGCAGCGGTCGACAGGGCCTCCATTCGGACACTGAAGCTTTCTTT
TRBJ2-1 NA 13 TRBV5-1 NA CASSSPDMDEQFF TGCGCCAGCAGCTCACCGGATATGGATGAGCAGTTCTTC
TRBJ1-6 NA 16 TRBV3-1 few CASSQDPGARNSPLHF TGTGCCAGCAGCCAAGATCCGGGGGCACGGAATTCACCCCTCCACTTT
TRBJ1-2 TRBD1 14 TRBV29-1 NA CSVEVPGQGAGYTF TGCAGCGTTGAAGTTCCGGGACAGGGGGCTGGCTACACCTTC
TRBJ2-1 NA 13 TRBV7-2 NA CASSFQVYNEQFF TGTGCCAGCAGCTTCCAGGTGTACAATGAGCAGTTCTTC
TRBJ2-2 NA 17 TRBV21-1 NA CASSQSVGTGFSGELFF TGTGCCAGCAGCCAATCCGTCGGGACAGGGTTTTCAGGGGAGCTGTTTTTT
TRBJ2-3 NA 11 TRBV20-1 NA CSAFFQDTQYF TGCAGTGCTTTCTTTCAAGATACGCAGTATTTT
TRBJ2-7 NA 15 TRBV29-1 NA CSSAIGGITYNEQYF TGCAGCTCGGCCATTGGGGGGATCACTTACAATGAGCAGTACTTC
TRBJ2-1 TRBD2 16 TRBV25-1 NA CASRAALAGIYNEQFF TGTGCCAGCAGAGCCGCCCTAGCGGGCATTTACAATGAGCAGTTCTTC
TRBJ2-1 NA 14 TRBV10-3 NA CAISEPDSTRVQFF TGTGCCATCAGTGAGCCCGACAGTACTAGAGTTCAGTTCTTC
TRBJ2-7 NA 15 TRBV20-1 NA CSAWELQDAGNEQYF TGCAGTGCGTGGGAGCTCCAAGACGCGGGCAATGAGCAGTACTTC
TRBJ2-3 NA 16 TRBV18 few CASSPYADTDGDTQYF TGTGCCAGCTCACCCTACGCGGACACGGATGGAGATACGCAGTATTTT
TRBJ2-3 NA 15 TRBV5-1 NA CASSPAAGVADTQYF TGCGCCAGCAGCCCAGCGGCAGGGGTGGCAGATACGCAGTATTTT